One and the same sample provided the 21 T cell receptor beta chains below, sequenced in a study of sequential checkpoint blockade in melanoma. Documented treatment: randomized to nivolumab then ipilimumab (arm A) or the reverse (arm B). Assay: immunoSEQ multiplex PCR; the TCRdb copy retains only in-frame clones and omits some. The sample holds roughly 23,000 clones, around 85% seen once. This material consisted of CD8+ T cells sorted from blood (inferred from file names), taken from a patient given nivolumab and ipilimumab in sequence. These TCRs come from a human donor with melanoma.

The chain uses TRBV11-3 and TRBJ2-7; the D gene is possibly TRBD1 (5 bases). Per germline, CDR1 SGHNT and CDR2 YENEEA. The V and J ends lost 7 bases and 7 bases respectively, with 17 bases between them. The CDR3 extends over 13 amino acids. CDR3 DNA: TGTGCCAGCACCACGGACAACTGCGGTGAGCAGTACTTC. This translates into CASTTDNCGEQYF. The complete variable domain, with remaining parts taken from reference TRBV11-3 and TRBJ2-7, reads EAGVVQSPRYKIIEKKQPVAFWCNPISGHNTLYWYLQNLGQGPELLIRYENEEAVDDSQLPKDRFSAERLKGVDSTLKIQPAELGDSAVYLCASTTDNCGEQYFGPGTRLTVT.

This clone was detected only a few times. In DNA form, the CDR3 reads TGTGCCAGCAGCAAGGCTGGACACTTCAATCAGCCCCAGCATTTT. The encoded protein is CASSKAGHFNQPQHF. The V and J genes are TRBV27 and TRBJ1-5, with D possibly being TRBD1 (5 bases). Trimming left V 6 bases short and J 3 bases short, with 15 bases between. The CDR3 contains 15 residues. CDR1 and CDR2 from the germline V gene are MNHEY and SMNVEV (reference sequence).

The chain links TRBV4-2 to TRBJ2-7, with D hard to call. The V end lost 0 bases, the J end lost 4 bases, and 10 bases lay between the germline ends. Looked up from germline, CDR1 is LGHNA and CDR2 is YNFKEQ. The CDR3 has 14 amino acids. The CDR3 is CASSQEVQMYEQYF. For the CDR3, the DNA is TGTGCCAGCAGCCAAGAAGTCCAGATGTACGAGCAGTACTTC.

A few counts support this clone. The chain recombines TRBV5-1 with TRBJ2-7; 8 bases agree with TRBD1. The germline CDR1 and CDR2 sequences are SGHRS and YFSETQ. Unmatched junction bases numbered 4, after V lost 1 base and J lost 7 bases. CDR3 length: 13 amino acids. The CDR3 nucleotides read TGCGCCAGCAGCTTGAGCAGGGGGCAGGAGCAGTACTTC. It translates to CASSLSRGQEQYF.

In its sample, this clone was seen a few times. This chain uses TRBV4-2 with TRBJ2-3; tentatively, D is TRBD2 (5 bases). V was clipped by 1 base and J by 6 bases, with 11 bases between them. Germline CDR1 and CDR2: LGHNA and YNFKEQ. This CDR3 region has 14 residues. Written as DNA, the CDR3 is TGTGCCAGCAGCCAAGTTCTAGCCGGGGATACGCAGTATTTT. This codes for CASSQVLAGDTQYF.

The table lists this clone with a count of one. The rearrangement uses TRBV9 and TRBJ2-2; D is possibly TRBD2 (5 bases). Between the trimmed V and J ends, which lost 0 bases and 8 bases, there was a span of 5 bases. The CDR3 totals 12 residues. Germline CDR1 and CDR2: SGDLS and YYNGEE. The DNA of the CDR3 is TGTGCCAGCAGCGTAGCGGGAGGGGAGCTGTTTTTT. Translation: CASSVAGGELFF.

This clone was detected a few times. The chain recombines TRBV28 with TRBJ2-1, with 9 nucleotides matching TRBD2. With 2 bases clipped from V and 6 bases from J, the junction kept 2 bases outside the gene matches. The CDR3 runs to 14 residues. Germline loops: CDR1 MDHEN, CDR2 SYDVKM. CDR3 loop: CASSLAGGINEQFF. Written as DNA, the CDR3 is TGTGCCAGCAGTTTAGCGGGAGGGATCAATGAGCAGTTCTTC. Combining the CDR3 with reference TRBV28 and TRBJ2-1 gives the whole variable domain DVKVTQSSRYLVKRTGEKVFLECVQDMDHENMFWYRQDPGLGLRLIYFSYDVKMKEKGDIPEGYSVSREKKERFSLILESASTNQTSMYLCASSLAGGINEQFFGPGTRLTVL.

The chain uses TRBV6-5 and TRBJ2-7, with TRBD1 matching 12 bases. J was trimmed by 6 bases and V by 6 bases; bases with no gene match: 6. CDR3 length: 14 amino acids. CDR1 is MNHEY, CDR2 SVGAGI, per germline. The CDR3 region is CASSPGTGGAEQYF. The CDR3, as DNA: TGTGCCAGCAGCCCCGGGACAGGGGGCGCCGAGCAGTACTTC.

Only a few counts were recorded for this clone. The rearrangement joins TRBV7-9 to TRBJ2-1; 10 nucleotides line up with TRBD2. The V segment lost 5 bases and the J segment 5 bases; nucleotides outside the gene matches: 9. The germline CDR1 and CDR2 sequences are SEHNR and FQNEAQ (reference sequence). The CDR3 consists of 16 residues. CDR3 sequence (DNA): TGTGCCAGCAGCCTCCGCTTAGCGGGAGGCGACAATGAGCAGTTCTTC. It codes for CASSLRLAGGDNEQFF.

CDR3 loop: CASSTGLGGFYEQYF. CDR3 DNA sequence: TGTGCCAGTAGTACCGGCCTAGGGGGCTTTTACGAGCAGTACTTC. This rearrangement joins TRBV19 to TRBJ2-7; TRBD1 agrees at 7 bases. Per germline, CDR1 LNHDA and CDR2 SQIVND (reference sequence). CDR3 length: 15 residues. V gave up 4 bases and J gave up 4 bases; unmatched junction bases: 10.

This sequence joins TRBV4-3 and TRBJ2-2; perhaps TRBD1 as D (7 bases). The germline V and J ends were trimmed by 0 bases and 3 bases, with 14 bases remaining between them. Germline V gene lookup returns CDR1 LGHNA and CDR2 YSLEER. The CDR3 is made up of 17 amino acids. CDR3 sequence (DNA): TGCGCCAGCAGCCAAGATCTGGAGGGGGCTTACACCGGGGAGCTGTTTTTT. This translates into CASSQDLEGAYTGELFF.

V and J are TRBV5-6 and TRBJ2-3, with 8 bases identical to TRBD1. Per germline, CDR1 SGHDT and CDR2 YYEEEE. V lost 4 bases, J lost 6 bases, and 13 bases stayed unmatched. The CDR3 covers 16 residues. CDR3 region: CASSDGDRIVRDTQYF. The CDR3, as DNA: TGTGCCAGCAGCGATGGGGACAGGATTGTTAGGGATACGCAGTATTTT.

J is TRBJ2-7 and V is TRBV7-9, with TRBD1 matching over 8 bases. V trimming: 5 bases; J trimming: 2 bases; junction bases outside the gene matches: 5. The CDR3 loop spans 14 amino acids. The germline gives CDR1 SEHNR, CDR2 FQNEAQ (reference sequence). Here the CDR3 DNA reads TGTGCCAGCAGCCAAACAGGGGGGACCTACGAGCAGTACTTC. It codes for CASSQTGGTYEQYF. Together with reference TRBV7-9 and TRBJ2-7, the CDR3 gives the full variable domain: DTGVSQNPRHKITKRGQNVTFRCDPISEHNRLYWYRQTLGQGPEFLTYFQNEAQLEKSRLLSDRFSAERPKGSFSTLEIQRTEQGDSAMYLCASSQTGGTYEQYFGPGTRLTVT.

V is TRBV6-5 and J is TRBJ2-1; 9 nucleotides agree with TRBD2. This CDR3 region has 16 residues. CDR1 MNHEY and CDR2 SVGAGI come from the germline V gene. The V segment lost 0 bases and the J segment 3 bases; nucleotides outside the gene matches: 3. DNA of the CDR3: TGTGCCAGCAGTTACTCGCGGGAGGGCCACTACAATGAGCAGTTCTTC. It encodes CASSYSREGHYNEQFF.

The V gene is TRBV9, the J gene TRBJ1-2, with TRBD1 identical over 8 bases. There are 14 residues in the CDR3. Germline V lookup: CDR1 SGDLS, CDR2 YYNGEE. J was trimmed by 7 bases and V by 4 bases; bases with no gene match: 9. CDR3 sequence reads: CASSPGQGAIGYTF. The CDR3 DNA is TGTGCCAGCAGCCCCGGACAGGGCGCTATTGGCTACACCTTC.

Only a few counts were recorded for this clone. The V and J genes are TRBV6-1 and TRBJ2-7; 7 bases are shared with TRBD1. Germline V CDR1 and CDR2: MNHNS, SASEGT. J gave up 0 bases and V 6 bases, and 2 bases lay outside the gene matches. The CDR3 spans 13 residues. The CDR3 DNA follows: TGTGCCAGCAGGCGGACAGGCTCCTACGAGCAGTACTTC. It is translated as CASRRTGSYEQYF.

This clone appeared a single time. The chain uses TRBV11-2 and TRBJ2-2; TRBD1 aligns across 7 bases. Germline lookup yields CDR1 SGHAT and CDR2 FQNNGV. The ends lost 1 base at V and 1 base at J; junction bases unmatched: 9. The CDR3 has 18 residues. As DNA, the CDR3 is TGTGCCAGCAGCTTAGTCGCAGGGGGATTCGGGAACACCGGGGAGCTGTTTTTT. Translating it yields CASSLVAGGFGNTGELFF.

The chain carries TRBV5-4 and TRBJ2-3, with TRBD2 matching over 13 bases. In germline, CDR1 is SGHNT, CDR2 YYREEE (reference sequence). The CDR3 sequence is 16 residues long. With 5 bases clipped from V and 3 bases from J, the junction kept 6 bases outside the gene matches. CDR3 amino acids: CASRGTSGIQTDTQYF. CDR3 nucleotide sequence: TGTGCCAGCAGAGGGACTAGCGGGATTCAGACAGATACGCAGTATTTT.

The gene calls are TRBV6-1 and TRBJ1-1; the D is unclear. Germline V gene data show CDR1 as MNHNS and CDR2 as SASEGT. V gave up 2 bases and J gave up 1 base, with 5 bases separating them. The CDR3 runs to 13 residues. The CDR3: CASSERENTEAFF. The CDR3 DNA reads as TGTGCCAGCAGTGAAAGAGAGAACACTGAAGCTTTCTTT.

This chain connects TRBV2 to TRBJ1-1; tentatively, D is TRBD1 (6 bases). The CDR3 consists of 16 residues. Deletions cut 3 bases from V and 2 bases from J, with 16 bases between. Germline V gene lookup returns CDR1 SNHLY and CDR2 FYNNEI. The CDR3 coding sequence is TGTGCCAGCAGTGATAGGGGGGGGACGGGTAACACTGAAGCTTTCTTT. Its translation is CASSDRGGTGNTEAFF.

The V call is TRBV27, the J call TRBJ1-5; the D gene is possibly TRBD1 (6 bases). Trimming cost V 0 bases and J 6 bases, with 12 bases left between them. The germline V gene encodes CDR1 MNHEY and CDR2 SMNVEV (reference sequence). The CDR3 loop spans 15 amino acids. The CDR3 sequence: CASSLSLGGGQPQHF. CDR3 bases: TGTGCCAGCAGTTTATCGCTGGGAGGGGGTCAGCCCCAGCATTTT.